This TCR beta chain originates from a study of beta chain features in type 1 diabetes. Overall study findings and caveats: Type 1 diabetes patients showed a moderate but significant shortening of TCRB CDR3s in all four CD4+ subsets.

In its sample, this clone was seen a few times. Antigen unknown. The authors reverse transcribed all of the isolated RNA, so sequencing captured expressed TCRB transcripts. Here immunoSEQ multiplex PCR was the method, and the copy in TCRdb shows in-frame clones only, minus some. The sample consists of nearly 350,000 clones, around 8% of them appearing once. The sequence was obtained from a woman under 30 in good health. Sequencing used central memory CD4+ T cells from blood.

The CDR3 region has the DNA TGTGCCAGCAATCTATTACATCAGCCCCAGCATTTT. Translation: CASNLLHQPQHF. This chain connects TRBV28 to TRBJ1-5; D gene ambiguous. Germline V gene sequence: CDR1 MDHEN, CDR2 SYDVKM. Trimming pared 7 bases from V and 5 bases from J, leaving 9 bases between. This CDR3 has 12 amino acids.